This T cell receptor (beta chain) appears in the sequencing data of a study of radiation and T cells in renal cell carcinoma. Repertoires were generated with immunoSEQ multiplex PCR, while TCRdb's copy carries only in-frame clones and drops some. The data hold about 150,000 clones, with roughly 90% observed a single time. This sample's time point: baseline pretreatment blood. Noted treatment: 15 Gy SBRT to primary tumor, nephrectomy 4 weeks later. The tumor was a clear cell renal cell carcinoma. The sample was blood, taken from a patient whose treatment included radiotherapy and nephrectomy. The TCR sequence derives from a woman in her 70s with renal cell carcinoma.

The CDR3 sequence is CATSATSGKETQYF. The CDR3 coding sequence is TGTGCCACCTCGGCGACTAGCGGGAAAGAGACCCAGTACTTC. The V and J genes are TRBV7-2 and TRBJ2-5; 11 bases are a match to TRBD2. This CDR3 is built from 14 residues. From germline, CDR1 is SGHTA and CDR2 FQGNSA. V was clipped by 10 bases and J by 3 bases; unmatched bases: 7.